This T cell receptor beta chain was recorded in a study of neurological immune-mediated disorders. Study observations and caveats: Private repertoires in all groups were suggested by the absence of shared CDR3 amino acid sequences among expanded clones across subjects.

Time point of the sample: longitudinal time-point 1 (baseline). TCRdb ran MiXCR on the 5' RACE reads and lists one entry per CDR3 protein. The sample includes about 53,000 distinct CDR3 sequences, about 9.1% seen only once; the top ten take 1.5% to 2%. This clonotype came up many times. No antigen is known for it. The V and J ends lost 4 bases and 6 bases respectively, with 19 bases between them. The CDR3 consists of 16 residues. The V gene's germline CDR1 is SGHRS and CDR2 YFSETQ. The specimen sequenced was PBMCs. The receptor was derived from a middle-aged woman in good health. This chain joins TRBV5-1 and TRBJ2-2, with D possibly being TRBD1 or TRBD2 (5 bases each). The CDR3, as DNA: TGCGCCAGCAGCCAGGATAACCAGGGAGTCGCCGGGGAGCTGTTTTTT. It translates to CASSQDNQGVAGELFF. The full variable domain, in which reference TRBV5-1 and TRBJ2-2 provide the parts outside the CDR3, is KAGVTQTPRYLIKTRGQQVTLSCSPISGHRSVSWYQQTPGQGLQFLFEYFSETQRNKGNFPGRFSGRQFSNSRSEMNVSTLELGDSALYLCASSQDNQGVAGELFFGEGSRLTVL.